This TCR beta chain is drawn from a study of blood T cell repertoires in COVID-19. Background on the study: Samples of COVID-19 (acute and convalescent) were obtained from the United States, Italy and Spain. Sources were T cells, B-cell-depleted T cells, or PBMCs; the material itself was cDNA or gDNA.

TCRdb's table, derived via immunoSEQ multiplex PCR, lists solely in-frame clones and lacks some. The repertoire holds around 230,000 clones, 80% to 90% seen once, with over 2% in the top ten. CDR1 is LNHDA and CDR2 is SQIVND in the germline V gene (reference sequence). The CDR3 runs to 16 residues. J gave up 8 bases and V 5 bases, and 12 bases lay outside the gene matches. The sequence was collected from a man in his forties who had recovered from COVID-19. The sequencing sample was made of peripheral blood. This sequence joins TRBV19 and TRBJ2-1, with TRBD2 matching 10 bases. The CDR3 DNA sequence: TGTGCCAGTAGTCTGACTAGCGGGTTAATATCCCATGAGCAGTTCTTC. Residues: CASSLTSGLISHEQFF.